This T cell receptor beta chain was documented in a study of cytomegalovirus exposure and HLA in healthy donors. The CDR3 contains 14 residues. In germline, CDR1 is SGHDT, CDR2 YYEEEE. The junction had 5 bases not matched to a gene; V was cut back by 4 bases and J by 3 bases. The PCR employed 60 Vbeta primers together with 13 Jbeta primers. Sequenced by immunoSEQ multiplex PCR; TCRdb stores in-frame clones only, minus some. The sample holds approximately 290,000 clones, about 80% seen once. The chain links TRBV5-6 to TRBJ2-7; 9 nucleotides align to TRBD1. Material for sequencing was PBMCs. The TCR originated in a girl aged 2-10 years in good health and CMV-seronegative. The CDR3 region is CASSTTGGNYEQYF. In DNA form, the CDR3 reads TGTGCCAGCAGCACGACAGGGGGGAACTACGAGCAGTACTTC.